The T cell receptor (beta chain) described here comes from a study of control samples from healthy donors and cancer patients. Repertoires were generated with immunoSEQ multiplex PCR, while TCRdb's copy carries only in-frame clones and drops some. This sample has more than 150,000 clones, with approximately 95% found just once. CDR3 length: 17 amino acids. Trimming removed 0 bases at V and 4 bases at J, with 16 bases between. Germline V CDR1 and CDR2: SNHLY, FYNNEI. The TCR sequence derives from a man aged 18 to 30 in good health. The V call is TRBV2, the J call TRBJ1-3; D not resolved. The sample comprised blood. CDR3 sequence (DNA): TGTGCCAGCAGTGAAGCTTGGGCCCGGGATCGCGGAAACACCATATATTTT. As protein: CASSEAWARDRGNTIYF.